The 27 T cell receptor beta chains reported below all come from one sample, sequenced in a study of blood T cell repertoires in COVID-19. The method was immunoSEQ multiplex PCR; TCRdb's version includes in-frame clones alone and lacks a portion of them. The repertoire holds 150,000 to 200,000 clones, with around 75% as singletons. Sequencing used peripheral blood. The receptors derive from a woman aged 80 or older with acute or convalescent COVID-19.

This clone was counted only a few times. The J gene is TRBJ2-3, the V gene TRBV10-1; D perhaps matches TRBD2 (6 bases). The CDR3 has 13 amino acids. Trimming removed 4 bases from V and 4 bases from J, with 9 bases in between. Germline CDR1 WNHNN, CDR2 SYGVQD (reference sequence). In nucleotides, the CDR3 is TGCGCCAGCAGTGGATCGGGGGCAGATACGCAGTATTTT. This gives the protein CASSGSGADTQYF.

The rearrangement uses TRBV5-4 and TRBJ1-2; D remains unclear. V was cut by 3 bases and J by 2 bases, with 11 bases left in between. Germline V gene sequence: CDR1 SGHNT, CDR2 YYREEE (reference sequence). This CDR3 is built from 14 residues. DNA for the CDR3: TGTGCCAGCAGCTCCATACGGGAAAACTATGGCTACACCTTC. Translating it yields CASSSIRENYGYTF.

V is TRBV11-2 and J is TRBJ2-1; D is perhaps TRBD2 (6 bases). The V and J ends lost 3 bases and 3 bases respectively, with 21 bases between them. The CDR3 runs to 18 residues. Looked up from germline, CDR1 is SGHAT and CDR2 is FQNNGV. The CDR3 region has the DNA TGTGCCAGCAGCTTGATGATGGGACTCACCAAGAGCTACAATGAGCAGTTCTTC. Translated, it gives CASSLMMGLTKSYNEQFF.

V is TRBV29-1 and J is TRBJ1-3, with TRBD1 as a possible D gene (6 bases). Trimming pared 6 bases from V and 3 bases from J, leaving 9 bases between. Germline CDR1 is SQVTM and CDR2 is ANQGSEA. The CDR3 sequence is 12 residues long. The CDR3 coding sequence is TGCAGCGTCAAACAGGGTGGAAACACCATATATTTT. Translation gives CSVKQGGNTIYF.

V is TRBV19 and J is TRBJ1-4; a weak D match, TRBD1 (6 bases). Trimming cost V 9 bases and J 8 bases, with 22 bases left between them. Germline lookup yields CDR1 LNHDA and CDR2 SQIVND (reference sequence). The CDR3 spans 15 residues. DNA for the CDR3: TGTGCCAGCCGTAGGTCGGGGGGGCGAGAAGAAAAACTGTTTTTT. Its protein is CASRRSGGREEKLFF.

The chain couples TRBV5-1 to TRBJ2-3; the D gene is possibly TRBD1 (6 bases). The V end was cut by 2 bases, the J end by 3 bases, with 16 bases between. The germline V gene encodes CDR1 SGHRS and CDR2 YFSETQ. CDR3 size: 16 residues. CDR3 coding DNA: TGCGCCAGCAGCTTAAACAGGGCTTTGAGGACAGATACGCAGTATTTT. Translating gives CASSLNRALRTDTQYF.

The chain is built from TRBV4-1 and TRBJ1-2; D may be TRBD1 (5 bases). The V end was cut by 0 bases, the J end by 6 bases, with 14 bases between. This CDR3 is built from 15 residues. The germline V gene has CDR1 MGHRA and CDR2 YSYEKL. As DNA, the CDR3 is TGCGCCAGCAGCCAAGAACCCACAGGCGGGAATGGCTACACCTTC. Translating it yields CASSQEPTGGNGYTF.

This clone is a singleton in its sample. The rearrangement uses TRBV6-2 or TRBV6-3 and TRBJ2-3; D is uncertain. The CDR3 length is 16 residues. Per the germline V gene, CDR1 is MNHEY and CDR2 is SVGEGT. V lost 2 bases, J lost 1 base, and 13 bases lay in between. CDR3 DNA: TGTGCCAGCAGTTACGATGGGCCCCTACGCACAGATACGCAGTATTTT. Protein product: CASSYDGPLRTDTQYF.

The chain couples TRBV2 to TRBJ1-2; unclear D gene. The germline V gene has CDR1 SNHLY and CDR2 FYNNEI. Trimming shortened V by 7 bases and J by 1 base, and 4 bases separated the two germline ends. The CDR3 totals 11 residues. In DNA, the CDR3 is TGTGCCAGCACGTTTAACTATGGCTACACCTTC. Its translation: CASTFNYGYTF.

This rearrangement joins TRBV5-1 to TRBJ1-3, with D unresolved. CDR1 and CDR2 from the germline V gene are SGHRS and YFSETQ. The V end lost 0 bases, the J end lost 5 bases, and 6 bases lay between the germline ends. This CDR3 spans 13 amino acids. Here the CDR3 reads CASSLAERNTIYF. The CDR3 nucleotides read TGCGCCAGCAGCTTGGCCGAGCGAAACACCATATATTTT.

V is TRBV9 and J is TRBJ1-2, with TRBD1 matching 9 bases. V trimming: 5 bases; J trimming: 4 bases; junction bases outside the gene matches: 12. This CDR3 has 16 residues. The germline CDR1 and CDR2 sequences are SGDLS and YYNGEE. The CDR3 loop reads CASRVPGQGRGYGYTF. Here the CDR3 DNA reads TGTGCCAGCAGGGTCCCGGGACAGGGTCGAGGCTATGGCTACACCTTC.

The chain carries TRBV7-9 and TRBJ2-1, with 9 bases identical to TRBD2. The V and J ends lost 5 bases and 7 bases, in that order; junction bases with no gene match: 9. This CDR3 has 15 amino acids. Germline V gives CDR1 SEHNR, CDR2 FQNEAQ (reference sequence). CDR3 region: CASSPRGGAINEQFF. The DNA of the CDR3 is TGTGCCAGCAGCCCTCGCGGGGGGGCTATAAATGAGCAGTTCTTC.

The V gene is TRBV4-2, the J gene TRBJ2-2, with D maybe TRBD2 (7 bases). V was pared by 0 bases and J by 4 bases, with 18 bases between. Germline-derived CDR1 and CDR2 are LGHNA and YNFKEQ. This CDR3 spans 18 amino acids. CDR3 bases: TGTGCCAGCAGCCAAGAGGGGGGGGCGGTGGACTTCACCGGGGAGCTGTTTTTT. Encoded protein: CASSQEGGAVDFTGELFF.

The gene calls are TRBV3-1 (or the pseudogene TRBV3-2) and TRBJ2-2; tentative D call: TRBD2 (6 bases). The CDR3 spans 18 residues. The germline V gene encodes CDR1 LGHDT and CDR2 YNNKEL (reference sequence). Trimming stripped 0 bases from V and 3 bases from J, with 17 bases between. The CDR3: CASSQDTGREWYTGELFF. In nucleotides, the CDR3 is TGTGCCAGCAGCCAAGATACGGGCCGGGAGTGGTACACCGGGGAGCTGTTTTTT.

V gene TRBV3-1 (or the pseudogene TRBV3-2) combines with J gene TRBJ1-2; D not resolved. Germline V CDR1 and CDR2: LGHDT, YNNKEL (reference sequence). Trimming pared 4 bases from V and 3 bases from J, leaving 6 bases between. The CDR3 is 12 amino acids. The CDR3 loop is CASSLHYYGYTF. CDR3 coding DNA: TGTGCCAGCAGCCTTCACTACTATGGCTACACCTTC.

This chain uses TRBV5-1 with TRBJ1-1, with no clear D. V shed 4 bases and J shed 0 bases, with 13 bases lying between them. Germline V gene lookup returns CDR1 SGHRS and CDR2 YFSETQ. The CDR3 consists of 15 residues. The CDR3 here is CASSLSHSLNTEAFF. As DNA, the CDR3 is TGCGCCAGCAGCCTCTCCCACAGCCTGAACACTGAAGCTTTCTTT.

This sequence joins TRBV2 and TRBJ2-7, with TRBD2 matching over 8 bases. Trimming took 7 bases from V and 2 from J; bases not matched to a gene: 4. The CDR3 spans 13 residues. The V gene's germline CDR1 is SNHLY and CDR2 FYNNEI. CDR3 coding DNA: TGTGCCAGCATGCGGGGGGATGCCTACGAGCAGTACTTC. This encodes CASMRGDAYEQYF.

The chain uses TRBV7-9 and TRBJ2-3; a weak D match, TRBD2 (5 bases). V shed 6 bases and J shed 2 bases, with 21 bases lying between them. Germline V gene lookup returns CDR1 SEHNR and CDR2 FQNEAQ (reference sequence). The CDR3 spans 17 residues. CDR3 DNA: TGTGCCAGCAGACCAAGGACTCGGACCTCCCCCACAGATACGCAGTATTTT. This translates into CASRPRTRTSPTDTQYF.

The rearrangement joins TRBV7-9 to TRBJ2-1; 10 nucleotides match TRBD2. The CDR3 spans 19 residues. CDR1 SEHNR and CDR2 FQNEAQ come from the germline V gene (reference sequence). Trimming cost V 1 base and J 6 bases; bases outside gene matches: 15. The CDR3 sequence is CASSLGASGLAGARNEQFF. The CDR3 nucleotides are TGTGCCAGCAGCTTAGGAGCGAGCGGGCTAGCGGGAGCACGCAATGAGCAGTTCTTC.

The gene calls are TRBV7-2 and TRBJ2-2, with D possibly matching TRBD2 (5 bases). In germline, CDR1 is SGHTA, CDR2 FQGNSA. The CDR3 runs to 16 residues. Trimming took off 5 bases at V and 7 bases at J, with 20 bases between the two ends. The CDR3 sequence is CASSLPTRMAGGELFF. Here the CDR3 DNA reads TGTGCCAGCAGCCTTCCCACCCGTATGGCGGGCGGGGAGCTGTTTTTT.

This clone was recorded only once. V gene TRBV7-9 combines with J gene TRBJ1-2, with TRBD1 matching 7 bases. Germline CDR1 reads SEHNR; CDR2 reads FQNEAQ (reference sequence). This CDR3 spans 13 amino acids. V lost 0 bases and J lost 6; bases outside the gene matches: 1. In DNA, the CDR3 is TGTGCCAGCAGCTTAGCGCAGGGGGATGGCTACACCTTC. This gives the protein CASSLAQGDGYTF. The variable domain in full, completed from reference TRBV7-9 and TRBJ1-2, reads DTGVSQNPRHKITKRGQNVTFRCDPISEHNRLYWYRQTLGQGPEFLTYFQNEAQLEKSRLLSDRFSAERPKGSFSTLEIQRTEQGDSAMYLCASSLAQGDGYTFGSGTRLTVV.

CDR3 nucleotide sequence: TGTGCCAGCACCCAGGGACAGGGGCGCTACGAGCAGTACTTC. This sequence encodes CASTQGQGRYEQYF. This chain uses TRBV25-1 with TRBJ2-7, with 10 bases matching TRBD1. The germline V gene has CDR1 MGHDK and CDR2 SYGVNS. Unmatched junction bases numbered 6, after V lost 7 bases and J lost 3 bases. The CDR3 spans 14 residues.

The chain uses TRBV29-1 and TRBJ2-5; TRBD1 might be the D (8 bases). The CDR3 is made up of 13 amino acids. Trimming stripped 7 bases from V and 3 bases from J, with 15 bases between. The germline CDR1 and CDR2 sequences are SQVTM and ANQGSEA. CDR3 sequence (DNA): TGCAGCGGCGGACAGGGAGGGGAAGAGACCCAGTACTTC. This encodes CSGGQGGEETQYF.

The CDR3 protein is CASRRTVNTGELFF. CDR3 sequence (DNA): TGTGCCAGCAGGAGGACAGTTAACACCGGGGAGCTGTTTTTT. The rearrangement joins TRBV6-5 to TRBJ2-2; D perhaps matches TRBD1 (6 bases). Germline V gives CDR1 MNHEY, CDR2 SVGAGI. V was clipped by 6 bases and J by 2 bases, with 10 bases between them. The CDR3 runs to 14 residues.

The V and J genes are TRBV19 and TRBJ2-2; no definite D call. CDR1 is LNHDA, CDR2 SQIVND, per germline (reference sequence). Trimming removed 3 bases at V and 1 base at J, with 6 bases between. The CDR3 loop spans 14 amino acids. DNA for the CDR3: TGTGCCAGTAGTATTTCCAGGAACACCGGGGAGCTGTTTTTT. It specifies CASSISRNTGELFF.

The chain employs TRBV24-1 and TRBJ2-1, with TRBD2 identical over 7 bases. The CDR3 runs 18 residues. V lost 4 bases, J lost 1 base, and 12 bases stayed unmatched. The germline CDR1 and CDR2 sequences are KGHDR and SFDVKD. The CDR3 loop reads CATSDPVSGEPSYNEQFF. DNA for the CDR3: TGTGCCACCAGTGACCCTGTCAGCGGGGAGCCGTCCTACAATGAGCAGTTCTTC.

The chain employs TRBV6-5 and TRBJ2-7; 8 nucleotides align to TRBD2. The CDR3 covers 15 residues. The V and J ends lost 5 bases and 3 bases, in that order; junction bases with no gene match: 9. From germline, CDR1 is MNHEY and CDR2 SVGAGI. Here the CDR3 reads CASSHSGTGVYEQYF. The CDR3 nucleotides are TGTGCCAGCAGTCATAGCGGGACCGGGGTCTACGAGCAGTACTTC.